The next 7 T cell receptor beta chains were all read from a single sample in a study of STAT5B mutations in CD4+ large granular lymphocyte leukemia. Generated by immunoSEQ multiplex PCR, the TCRdb table keeps only in-frame clones and is missing some. The table records about 35,000 clones, around three quarters of them present only once. Sequenced sample: CD4+ T cells from blood buffy coats. These receptors came from a human donor in good health.

Only one count was recorded for this clone. V gene TRBV30 combines with J gene TRBJ2-7; D might be TRBD1 (6 bases). The V gene lost 4 bases and the J gene lost 5 bases, with 9 bases spanning the gap. Germline-derived CDR1 and CDR2 are GTSNPN and SVGIG (reference sequence). CDR3 size: 11 residues. The CDR3 region is CAWTQGDEQYF. The CDR3, as DNA: TGTGCCTGGACACAGGGTGACGAGCAGTACTTC.

The chain has TRBV6-1 and TRBJ2-7, with a possible D match to TRBD2 (6 bases). The CDR3 is 14 amino acids. V lost 5 bases and J 3 bases, leaving 14 bases between the germline ends. CDR1 MNHNS and CDR2 SASEGT come from the germline V gene. This CDR3 is CASSTSLRYYEQYF. Written as DNA, the CDR3 is TGTGCCAGCAGTACTAGCCTCAGATACTACGAGCAGTACTTC.

The chain recombines TRBV11-2 with TRBJ2-7; 8 bases align to TRBD1. This CDR3 contains 15 residues. V dropped 3 bases and J dropped 5; count of bases not matched to a gene: 9. The germline V gene has CDR1 SGHAT and CDR2 FQNNGV. The CDR3 DNA reads TGTGCCAGCAGCTTCAGGACAGGGAGTGTGGACGAGCAGTACTTC. Translated, it gives CASSFRTGSVDEQYF.

V gene TRBV10-3 combines with J gene TRBJ2-7, with a possible D match to TRBD2 (7 bases). This CDR3 has 17 amino acids. V was shortened by 2 bases and J by 7 bases, with 24 bases between the two germline ends. CDR1 is ENHRY, CDR2 SYGVKD, per germline. The CDR3 region is CAISENLGGGPVREQYF. DNA for the CDR3: TGTGCCATCAGTGAGAACTTAGGGGGGGGTCCCGTTCGGGAGCAGTACTTC.

This clone has more than one count but fewer than ten. The genes are TRBV12-5 and TRBJ2-2; D is unresolved. The CDR3 sequence is 12 residues long. In germline, CDR1 is LGHNT, CDR2 FRNRAP. The V end was cut by 7 bases, the J end by 3 bases, with 6 bases between. The CDR3 spells CASVLDTGELFF. In DNA form, the CDR3 reads TGTGCTAGTGTCCTCGACACCGGGGAGCTGTTTTTT.

V usage is TRBV18 and J usage is TRBJ2-1, with TRBD2 as a possible D gene (5 bases). Trimming left V 5 bases short and J 9 bases short, with 17 bases between. This CDR3 spans 14 amino acids. Germline-derived CDR1 and CDR2 are KGHSH and LQKENI. The CDR3 spells CASSNARQEGEQFF. The CDR3 bases are TGTGCCAGCTCAAACGCCCGCCAAGAGGGTGAGCAGTTCTTC.

The CDR3 region has the DNA TGTGCCAGCAGTTACTCGACTAGCGGGAGGGTCTACGAGCAGTACTTC. It specifies CASSYSTSGRVYEQYF. V and J are TRBV6-5 and TRBJ2-7; 14 nucleotides line up with TRBD2. CDR1 and CDR2 (germline): MNHEY, SVGAGI. This CDR3 has 16 amino acids. V gave up 0 bases and J gave up 3 bases; unmatched junction bases: 1.